The 28 T cell receptor beta chains below all came from one sample that was sequenced in a study of metastatic and nonmetastatic thyroid tumors. TCRdb reanalyzed the PCR reads with MiXCR. There are some 15,000 clones in the sample; roughly 23% occur only once, and 8% to 13% lies in the top ten. Not a single patient had been given any form of treatment at any point before undergoing thyroid surgery. The sequenced sample consisted of adjacent normal tissue. All receptors derive from a female donor with papillary thyroid cancer or a benign thyroid nodule (not recorded which). Some clones in this sample may be carry-over from other donors' samples.

For this clone: The sample contains more than one DNA sequence encoding this CDR3. The chain combines TRBV28 with TRBJ2-5; no firm D call. The V end lost 7 bases, the J end lost 5 bases, and 17 bases lay between the germline ends. Germline assignment: CDR1 MDHEN and CDR2 SYDVKM. This CDR3 comprises 14 residues. The CDR3 coding sequence is TGTGCCAGCATCCCCCGGGCCCCTCCGGAGACCCAGTACTTC. Protein product: CASIPRAPPETQYF.

This clone has only a few counts. The chain uses TRBV28 and TRBJ2-3; 8 bases are a match to TRBD2. After removal of 2 bases from V and 2 bases from J, the junction contained 3 bases not matched to a gene. Germline V lookup: CDR1 MDHEN, CDR2 SYDVKM. There are 15 residues in the CDR3. In DNA, the CDR3 is TGTGCCAGCAGTTTACCTAGCGGGCTCACAGATACGCAGTATTTT. Translation gives CASSLPSGLTDTQYF. The variable domain in full, with the rest retrieved from reference TRBV28 and TRBJ2-3, is DVKVTQSSRYLVKRTGEKVFLECVQDMDHENMFWYRQDPGLGLRLIYFSYDVKMKEKGDIPEGYSVSREKKERFSLILESASTNQTSMYLCASSLPSGLTDTQYFGPGTRLTVL.

Concerning this clone itself: Relative to the germline gene, one junction end is altered; a read error may explain this. Other DNA sequences in this specimen translate into the identical CDR3. V is TRBV7-3 and J is TRBJ1-3, with D perhaps TRBD1 (6 bases). This CDR3 spans 15 amino acids. Germline values: CDR1 SGHTA, CDR2 FQGTGA. CDR3 protein: CASSLNGGFGNTIYF. CDR3 nucleotides: TGTGCCAGCAGCTTAAACGGGGGCTTTGGAAACACTATATATTTT. The full variable domain, completed using reference TRBV7-3 and TRBJ1-3, is GAGVSQTPSNKVTEKGKYVELRCDPISGHTALYWYRQSLGQGPEFLIYFQGTGAADDSGLPNDRFFAVRPEGSVSTLKIQRTERGDSAVYLCASSLNGGFGNTIYFGEGSWLTVV.

The chain links TRBV10-3 to TRBJ2-7; D unresolved. Trimming took 0 bases from V and 9 from J, leaving 12 bases between them. The CDR3 covers 13 residues. Germline assignment: CDR1 ENHRY and CDR2 SYGVKD. The CDR3 loop reads CAISESGSLGQYF. The CDR3 DNA follows: TGTGCCATCAGTGAGTCGGGCAGCCTCGGGCAGTACTTC.

This clone was seen a few times. The same CDR3 arises from other DNA sequences in this sample as well. The chain carries TRBV12-3 or TRBV12-4 and TRBJ2-7; 8 bases are shared with TRBD2. The CDR3 is 15 residues long. The junction had 7 bases not matched to a gene; V was cut back by 3 bases and J by 3 bases. Here the CDR3 DNA reads TGTGCCAGCAGTTTGGTAGCGGGAATCTTCTACGAGCAGTACTTC. Translated, it gives CASSLVAGIFYEQYF.

For this clone: A read error may account for a junction end that differs from germline. This chain joins TRBV6-1 and TRBJ2-7; 10 bases fit TRBD1. CDR3 length equals 14 residues. Germline-derived CDR1 and CDR2 are MNHNS and SASEGT. The CDR3 bases are TGTGCCAGGAGATCGACAGGGGGCTCCTACGATCAGTACTTC. It is translated as CARRSTGGSYDQYF.

The chain uses TRBV6-1 and TRBJ2-7, with D possibly being TRBD1 (6 bases). This CDR3 contains 14 residues. CDR1 is MNHNS, CDR2 SASEGT, per germline. V dropped 4 bases and J dropped 6 bases, with 16 bases sitting between them. CDR3 in amino acids: CASSAEYRVPEQYF. CDR3 coding DNA: TGTGCCAGCAGTGCCGAATACAGGGTACCCGAGCAGTACTTC.

The CDR3: CASSRLAPAFTDTQYF. The CDR3 DNA reads as TGTGCCAGCAGCCGACTAGCGCCAGCGTTCACAGATACGCAGTATTTT. The V call is TRBV11-1, the J call TRBJ2-3, with 8 nucleotides matching TRBD2. Per the germline V gene, CDR1 is SGHAT and CDR2 is FQDESV (reference sequence). The CDR3 runs to 16 residues. J was trimmed by 2 bases and V by 5 bases; bases with no gene match: 9.

This chain uses TRBV6-1 with TRBJ2-4; TRBD1 is a possible D gene (5 bases). Trimming stripped 6 bases from V and 0 bases from J, with 15 bases between. The germline gives CDR1 MNHNS, CDR2 SASEGT. The CDR3 runs 16 residues. CDR3 protein: CASRGATELAKNIQYF. The CDR3 bases are TGTGCCAGCAGAGGGGCGACGGAGCTAGCCAAAAACATTCAGTACTTC.

This clone was picked up a small number of times. The chain has TRBV9 and TRBJ1-5; TRBD1 might be the D (6 bases). The CDR3 loop spans 13 amino acids. Germline loops: CDR1 SGDLS, CDR2 YYNGEE. V lost 4 bases and J lost 3, with 8 bases in between. CDR3 sequence reads: CASSLGANQPQHF. The DNA of the CDR3 is TGTGCCAGCAGCCTGGGGGCCAATCAGCCCCAGCATTTT.

Of note for this clone: Mismatch with germline at one junction end may stem from a read error. The chain links TRBV6-4 to TRBJ1-2, with 7 nucleotides matching TRBD1. The CDR3 length is 14 residues. Germline V CDR1 and CDR2: MRHNA, SNTAGT. The DNA of the CDR3 is TGTGCCAGCAGACTCGACAGGGCGTTCTATTGCTACACCTTC. The encoded protein is CASRLDRAFYCYTF.

This clone occurred a few times. The rearrangement joins TRBV11-1 to TRBJ2-2, with D maybe TRBD1 (5 bases). The CDR3 spans 13 residues. Germline loops: CDR1 SGHAT, CDR2 FQDESV (reference sequence). Trimming pared 6 bases from V and 8 bases from J, leaving 13 bases between. In DNA, the CDR3 is TGTGCCAGCAGTCCCACCCCAGGGGGGGAGCTGTTTTTT. Protein product: CASSPTPGGELFF.

V is TRBV7-8 and J is TRBJ2-7; either TRBD1 or TRBD2 may supply D (5 bases each). The V end lost 3 bases, the J end lost 0 bases, and 12 bases lay between the germline ends. Germline V gene lookup returns CDR1 SGHVS and CDR2 FQNEAQ. The CDR3 contains 15 residues. For the CDR3, the DNA is TGTGCCAGCAGCTTTTACGGGACCACCTCCTACGAGCAGTACTTC. Translation: CASSFYGTTSYEQYF.

Notes on this clone: At one end the junction does not follow the germline gene, possibly because of a read error. This chain connects TRBV7-3 to TRBJ2-1; D possibly uses TRBD1 or TRBD2 (6 bases each). The CDR3 has 14 residues. Germline-derived CDR1 and CDR2 are SGHTA and FQGTGA. This CDR3 is CASSLTGRDNEQLF. The CDR3 DNA is TGTGCCAGCAGCTTAACCGGGCGGGACAATGAGCAGTTATTC.

The rearrangement uses TRBV4-1 and TRBJ1-3; a weak D match, TRBD1 (5 bases). CDR1 and CDR2 from the germline V gene are MGHRA and YSYEKL. The CDR3 has 15 amino acids. V was shortened by 0 bases and J by 4 bases, with 10 bases between the two germline ends. The CDR3 sequence: CASSQEDRIGNTIYF. The CDR3 DNA reads as TGCGCCAGCAGCCAAGAAGACAGAATAGGAAACACCATATATTTT.

CDR3 bases: TGTGCCAGCAGTTCAGGGACTAGCAGTGCAGATACGCAGTATTTT. This translates into CASSSGTSSADTQYF. The genes are TRBV27 and TRBJ2-3, with TRBD2 matching 9 bases. The germline CDR1 and CDR2 sequences are MNHEY and SMNVEV (reference sequence). The trim removed 4 bases at V and 4 bases at J, leaving 6 bases unmatched. CDR3 length: 15 amino acids.

The chain has TRBV5-4 and TRBJ2-3; the match to TRBD2 covers 7 bases. The CDR3 extends over 14 amino acids. In germline, CDR1 is SGHNT, CDR2 YYREEE (reference sequence). With V trimmed by 4 bases and J by 3 bases, 5 bases remained unmatched. The CDR3: CASSPGRETDTQYF. The CDR3 DNA is TGTGCCAGCAGCCCAGGGAGGGAGACAGATACGCAGTATTTT.

The gene calls are TRBV24-1 and TRBJ2-1; 11 nucleotides line up with TRBD2. The CDR3 totals 19 residues. J gave up 2 bases and V 2 bases, and 10 bases lay outside the gene matches. In germline, CDR1 is KGHDR, CDR2 SFDVKD. The chain's CDR3 is CATSDWGLAASGTYNEQFF. Here the CDR3 DNA reads TGTGCCACCAGTGATTGGGGACTAGCGGCGTCTGGAACCTACAATGAGCAGTTCTTC.

This clone is large (0.1 to 1%). J is TRBJ1-2 and V is TRBV28; D gene uncertain. This CDR3 region has 11 residues. Germline V lookup: CDR1 MDHEN, CDR2 SYDVKM. V lost 8 bases to trimming and J lost 2 bases, with 6 bases between them. The CDR3 reads CASGRNYGYTF. DNA for the CDR3: TGTGCCAGCGGGCGGAACTATGGCTACACCTTC.

This clone is classed as medium-sized. CDR3 nucleotide sequence: TGTGCCAGCAACCCCGGCGGTAGCGGGACCGGGGAGCTGTTTTTT. Residues: CASNPGGSGTGELFF. The rearrangement uses TRBV7-2 and TRBJ2-2; 7 positions agree with TRBD2. CDR3 length: 15 residues. V was pared by 7 bases and J by 5 bases, with 10 bases of the junction left unmatched. Germline values: CDR1 SGHTA, CDR2 FQGNSA.

The chain has TRBV6-1 and TRBJ2-3; tentative D call: TRBD1 (6 bases). Germline CDR1 MNHNS, CDR2 SASEGT. This CDR3 comprises 14 residues. V lost 9 bases to trimming and J lost 0 bases, with 13 bases between them. In DNA, the CDR3 is TGTGCCAGTCGGCGGACAGCTAGCACAGATACGCAGTATTTT. Protein: CASRRTASTDTQYF.

This clone was picked up a small number of times. The chain has TRBV28 and TRBJ2-7; weak D call: TRBD1 (6 bases). CDR1 is MDHEN and CDR2 is SYDVKM in the germline V gene. This CDR3 has 15 amino acids. V lost 2 bases to trimming and J lost 2 bases, with 13 bases between them. CDR3 residues: CASSLGRQVTYEQYF. As DNA, the CDR3 is TGTGCCAGCAGTTTAGGCCGACAGGTCACCTACGAGCAGTACTTC.

A few counts support this clone. Here the CDR3 reads CASGPLCNEQFF. CDR3 nucleotide sequence: TGTGCCAGCGGTCCGTTATGCAATGAGCAGTTCTTC. This rearrangement joins TRBV2 to TRBJ2-1; D not certain. This CDR3 is 12 amino acids long. Germline V CDR1 and CDR2: SNHLY, FYNNEI. The V end lost 8 bases, the J end lost 6 bases, and 11 bases lay between the germline ends.

In its sample, this clone was seen a few times. The gene calls are TRBV6-1 and TRBJ2-5; D possibly corresponds to TRBD2 (6 bases). The germline CDR1 and CDR2 sequences are MNHNS and SASEGT. The V end lost 2 bases, the J end lost 5 bases, and 12 bases lay between the germline ends. This CDR3 is built from 14 residues. CDR3 nucleotide sequence: TGTGCCAGCAGTGAAAGGCATGGGAGGGAGACCCAGTACTTC. Protein sequence: CASSERHGRETQYF.

The chain employs TRBV20-1 and TRBJ2-5, with D uncertain. In germline, CDR1 is DFQATT, CDR2 SNEGSKA (reference sequence). V lost 1 base and J 5 bases, leaving 5 bases between the germline ends. The CDR3 totals 11 residues. The CDR3 DNA follows: TGCAGTGCTAGAGCGCGGGAGACCCAGTACTTC. Residues: CSARARETQYF.

The rearrangement links TRBV6-1 to TRBJ1-3; TRBD1 is a possible D gene (6 bases). Per germline, CDR1 MNHNS and CDR2 SASEGT. Trimming cost V 4 bases and J 0 bases, with 13 bases left between them. The CDR3 has 16 residues. The CDR3 loop reads CASSVGGPASGNTIYF. As DNA, the CDR3 is TGTGCCAGCAGTGTTGGGGGCCCTGCCTCTGGAAACACCATATATTTT.

This chain joins TRBV28 and TRBJ1-1, with D possibly matching TRBD1 (5 bases). Germline V lookup: CDR1 MDHEN, CDR2 SYDVKM. This CDR3 comprises 13 residues. Trimming pared 5 bases from V and 9 bases from J, leaving 16 bases between. The CDR3, as DNA: TGTGCCAGCAGTCCTAACGACAGACCAAAAGCTTTCTTT. It translates to CASSPNDRPKAFF.

This clone has a handful of counts. This chain links TRBV6-2 or TRBV6-3 with TRBJ1-5; 11 bases match TRBD1. Germline values: CDR1 MNHEY, CDR2 SVGEGT. This CDR3 has 16 amino acids. The V gene end was trimmed by 6 bases and the J gene end by 5 bases; junction bases not matched to a gene: 9. This chain's CDR3 is CASRGLGTGGYQPQHF. As DNA, the CDR3 is TGTGCCAGCAGAGGACTTGGGACAGGGGGGTATCAGCCCCAGCATTTT.